The rows below give T cell receptor beta chains drawn from one sample of a study of T cells in localized non-small cell lung cancer. Repertoires were generated with immunoSEQ multiplex PCR, while TCRdb's copy carries only in-frame clones and drops some. The sample holds under 20,000 clones, 70% to 90% seen once. Here the sequenced sample was peripheral blood, taken before any cancer treatment. The receptors were sampled from a man aged 40 to 75 with stage I lung adenocarcinoma. Both conserved end residues are part of each CDR3. A D gene is named only where the DNA matches it firmly. Part of the rows lack a size; the others show once, few, many or a class for expanded clones.

v_call	d_call	j_call	cdr3_length	clone_size	cdr3_aa	cdr3_nt
TRBV10-3	TRBD1	TRBJ2-1	17	.	CAISEEGQGALSNEQFF	TGTGCCATCAGTGAGGAGGGACAGGGGGCGCTGAGCAATGAGCAGTTCTTC
TRBV4-1	.	TRBJ2-2	17	.	CASSQENDRGVTGELFF	TGCGCCAGCAGCCAAGAGAATGATAGGGGCGTCACCGGGGAGCTGTTTTTT
TRBV9	TRBD1	TRBJ2-1	14	.	CASSVWTGGAGQFF	TGTGCCAGCAGCGTCTGGACAGGGGGCGCAGGGCAGTTCTTC
TRBV19	.	TRBJ1-1	14	once	CASRTLAANTEAFF	TGTGCCAGTAGGACCCTGGCGGCCAACACTGAAGCTTTCTTT
TRBV2	.	TRBJ2-7	13	.	CASSERGPTEQYF	TGTGCCAGCAGTGAAAGGGGTCCAACGGAGCAGTACTTC
TRBV28	TRBD1	TRBJ2-5	15	.	CASSTGTGGQETQYF	TGTGCCAGCAGTACAGGGACAGGGGGCCAAGAGACCCAGTACTTC
TRBV30	.	TRBJ1-1	13	.	CAWSVHPNTEAFF	TGTGCCTGGAGTGTACATCCGAACACTGAAGCTTTCTTT
TRBV18	TRBD1	TRBJ2-7	16	.	CASSLGTGGRGGEQYF	TGTGCCAGCTCACTCGGGACAGGGGGCCGAGGAGGCGAGCAGTACTTC
TRBV18	.	TRBJ2-3	15	once	CASSPPGVSTDTQYF	TGTGCCAGCTCACCCCCCGGGGTTAGCACAGATACGCAGTATTTT
TRBV4-1	.	TRBJ1-2	14	once	CASSPSKDYYGYTF	TGCGCCAGCAGCCCCAGCAAGGACTATTATGGCTACACCTTC
TRBV9	.	TRBJ1-1	14	.	CASSLIEGGTEAFF	TGTGCCAGCAGCTTAATAGAGGGGGGCACTGAAGCTTTCTTT
TRBV30	.	TRBJ1-1	14	.	CAWSSPPPGRGAFF	TGTGCCTGGAGTTCTCCGCCCCCAGGGCGGGGGGCTTTCTTT
TRBV2	TRBD2	TRBJ2-1	13	few	CASLQRGSNEQFF	TGTGCCAGCCTGCAGCGGGGGTCCAATGAGCAGTTCTTC
TRBV7-6	.	TRBJ2-7	14	.	CASSEDNPGSEQYF	TGTGCCAGCAGCGAAGATAACCCAGGCTCCGAGCAGTACTTC
TRBV10-3	.	TRBJ2-5	13	few	CAHSKLGGETQYF	TGTGCCCATAGCAAACTAGGTGGAGAGACCCAGTACTTC